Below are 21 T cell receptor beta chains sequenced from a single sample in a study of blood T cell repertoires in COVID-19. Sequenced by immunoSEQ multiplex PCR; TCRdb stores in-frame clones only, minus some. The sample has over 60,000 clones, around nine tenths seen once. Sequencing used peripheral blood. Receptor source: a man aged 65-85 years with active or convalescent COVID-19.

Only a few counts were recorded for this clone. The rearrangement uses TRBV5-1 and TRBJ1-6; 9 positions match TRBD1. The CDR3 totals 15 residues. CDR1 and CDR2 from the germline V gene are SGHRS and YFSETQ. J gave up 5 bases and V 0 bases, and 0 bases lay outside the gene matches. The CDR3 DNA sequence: TGCGCCAGCAGCTTGGGACAGGGGGATAATTCACCCCTCCACTTT. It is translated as CASSLGQGDNSPLHF.

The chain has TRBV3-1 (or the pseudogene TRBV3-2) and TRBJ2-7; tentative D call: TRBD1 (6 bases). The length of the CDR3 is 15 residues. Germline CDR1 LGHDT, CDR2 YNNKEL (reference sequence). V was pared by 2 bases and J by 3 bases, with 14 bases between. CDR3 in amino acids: CASSQNLQGSYEQYF. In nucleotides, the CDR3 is TGTGCCAGCAGCCAAAACTTACAGGGAAGCTACGAGCAGTACTTC.

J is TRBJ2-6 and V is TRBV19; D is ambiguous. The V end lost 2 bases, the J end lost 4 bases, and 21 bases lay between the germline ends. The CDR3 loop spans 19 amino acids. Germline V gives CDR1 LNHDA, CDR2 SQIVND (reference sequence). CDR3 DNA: TGTGCCAGTAGTATAATACCGGGTCAAGCCAAAGCGGGGGCCAACGTCCTGACTTTC. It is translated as CASSIIPGQAKAGANVLTF. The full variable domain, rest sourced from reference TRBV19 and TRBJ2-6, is DGGITQSPKYLFRKEGQNVTLSCEQNLNHDAMYWYRQDPGQGLRLIYYSQIVNDFQKGDIAEGYSVSREKKESFPLTVTSAQKNPTAFYLCASSIIPGQAKAGANVLTFGAGSRLTVL.

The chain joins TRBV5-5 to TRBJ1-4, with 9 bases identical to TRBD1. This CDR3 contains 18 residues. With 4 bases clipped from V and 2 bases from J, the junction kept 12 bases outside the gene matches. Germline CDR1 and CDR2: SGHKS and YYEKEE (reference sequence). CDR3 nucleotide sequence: TGTGCCAGCAGCCGTACTACAGGGGGCGCGGCGACTAATGAAAAACTGTTTTTT. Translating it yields CASSRTTGGAATNEKLFF.

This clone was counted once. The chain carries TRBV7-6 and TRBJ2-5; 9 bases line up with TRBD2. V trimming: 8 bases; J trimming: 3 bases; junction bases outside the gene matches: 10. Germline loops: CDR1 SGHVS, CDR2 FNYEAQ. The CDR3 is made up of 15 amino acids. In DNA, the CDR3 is TGTGCCAGCGGGGCTAGCGGGAAGAACGAAGAGACCCAGTACTTC. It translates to CASGASGKNEETQYF.

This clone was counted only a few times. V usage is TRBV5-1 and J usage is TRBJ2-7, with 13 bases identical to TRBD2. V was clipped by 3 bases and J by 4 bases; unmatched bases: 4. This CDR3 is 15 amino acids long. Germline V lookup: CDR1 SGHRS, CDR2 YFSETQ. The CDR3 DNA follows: TGCGCCAGCAGCTCAGGACTAGCGGGAGTTTACGAGCAGTACTTC. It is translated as CASSSGLAGVYEQYF. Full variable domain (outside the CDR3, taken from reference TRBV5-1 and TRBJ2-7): KAGVTQTPRYLIKTRGQQVTLSCSPISGHRSVSWYQQTPGQGLQFLFEYFSETQRNKGNFPGRFSGRQFSNSRSEMNVSTLELGDSALYLCASSSGLAGVYEQYFGPGTRLTVT.

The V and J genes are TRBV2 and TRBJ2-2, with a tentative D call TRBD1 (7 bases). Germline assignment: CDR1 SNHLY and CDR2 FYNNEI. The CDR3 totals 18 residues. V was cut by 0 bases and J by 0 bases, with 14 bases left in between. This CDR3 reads CASSEARRDRSNTGELFF. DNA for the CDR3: TGTGCCAGCAGTGAAGCTCGGAGGGACAGATCGAACACCGGGGAGCTGTTTTTT.

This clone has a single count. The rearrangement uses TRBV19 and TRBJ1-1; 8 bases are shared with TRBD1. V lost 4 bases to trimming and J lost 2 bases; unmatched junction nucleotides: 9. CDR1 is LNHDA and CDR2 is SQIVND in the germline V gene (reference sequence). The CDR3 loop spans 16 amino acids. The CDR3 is CASSTRRGRPNTEAFF. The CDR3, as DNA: TGTGCCAGTAGTACGCGCAGGGGGCGACCCAACACTGAAGCTTTCTTT.

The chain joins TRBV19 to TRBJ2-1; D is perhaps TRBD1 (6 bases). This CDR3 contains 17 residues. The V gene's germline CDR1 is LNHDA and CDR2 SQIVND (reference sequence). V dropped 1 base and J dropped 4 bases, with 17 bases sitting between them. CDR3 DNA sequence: TGTGCCAGTAGTATAGCTTTCGGGGCAGGGGATTACAATGAGCAGTTCTTC. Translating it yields CASSIAFGAGDYNEQFF.

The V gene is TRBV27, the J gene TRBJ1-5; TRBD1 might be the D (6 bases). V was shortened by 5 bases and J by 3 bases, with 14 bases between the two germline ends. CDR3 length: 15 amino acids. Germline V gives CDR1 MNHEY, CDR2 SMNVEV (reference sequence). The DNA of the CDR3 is TGTGCCAGCAGTCTGGGGGGGGCCTTCAATCAGCCCCAGCATTTT. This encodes CASSLGGAFNQPQHF.

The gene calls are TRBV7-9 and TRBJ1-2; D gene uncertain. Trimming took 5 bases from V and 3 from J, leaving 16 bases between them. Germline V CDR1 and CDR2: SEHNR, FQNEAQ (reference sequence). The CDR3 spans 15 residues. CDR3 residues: CASSEFDPTYYGYTF. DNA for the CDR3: TGTGCCAGCAGCGAATTCGACCCGACTTACTATGGCTACACCTTC.

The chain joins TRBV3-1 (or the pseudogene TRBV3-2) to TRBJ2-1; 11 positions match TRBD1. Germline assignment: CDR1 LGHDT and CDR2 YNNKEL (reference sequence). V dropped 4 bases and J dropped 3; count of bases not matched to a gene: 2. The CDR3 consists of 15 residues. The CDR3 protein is CASSRDRGYYNEQFF. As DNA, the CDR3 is TGTGCCAGCAGCCGGGACAGGGGGTACTACAATGAGCAGTTCTTC.

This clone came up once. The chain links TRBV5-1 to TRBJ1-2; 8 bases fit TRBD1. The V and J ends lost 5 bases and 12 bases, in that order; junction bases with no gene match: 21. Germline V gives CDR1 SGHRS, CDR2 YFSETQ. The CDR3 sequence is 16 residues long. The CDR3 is CASRPTTGPQGGPHTF. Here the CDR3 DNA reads TGCGCCAGCAGGCCTACGACCGGGCCACAGGGGGGTCCTCACACCTTC.

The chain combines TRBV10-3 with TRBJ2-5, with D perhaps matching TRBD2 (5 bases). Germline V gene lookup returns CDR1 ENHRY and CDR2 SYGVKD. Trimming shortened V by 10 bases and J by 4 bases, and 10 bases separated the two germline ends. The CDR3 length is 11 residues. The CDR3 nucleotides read TGTGCCACCACGGAGGCAGAGACCCAGTACTTC. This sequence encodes CATTEAETQYF.

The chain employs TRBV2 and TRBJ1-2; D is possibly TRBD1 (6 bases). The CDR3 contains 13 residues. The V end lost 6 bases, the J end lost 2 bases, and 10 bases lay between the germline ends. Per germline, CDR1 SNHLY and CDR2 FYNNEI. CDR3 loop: CASRNRVNYGYTF. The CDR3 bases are TGTGCCAGCAGAAACAGGGTGAACTATGGCTACACCTTC. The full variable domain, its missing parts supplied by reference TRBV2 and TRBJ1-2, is EPEVTQTPSHQVTQMGQEVILRCVPISNHLYFYWYRQILGQKVEFLVSFYNNEISEKSEIFDDQFSVERPDGSNFTLKIRSTKLEDSAMYFCASRNRVNYGYTFGSGTRLTVV.

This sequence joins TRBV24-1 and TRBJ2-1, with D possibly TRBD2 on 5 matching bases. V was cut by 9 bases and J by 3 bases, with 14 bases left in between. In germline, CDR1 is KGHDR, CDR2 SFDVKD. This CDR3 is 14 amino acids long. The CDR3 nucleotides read TGTGCCACCTCATTTGCGGGTTTCTACAATGAGCAGTTCTTC. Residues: CATSFAGFYNEQFF.

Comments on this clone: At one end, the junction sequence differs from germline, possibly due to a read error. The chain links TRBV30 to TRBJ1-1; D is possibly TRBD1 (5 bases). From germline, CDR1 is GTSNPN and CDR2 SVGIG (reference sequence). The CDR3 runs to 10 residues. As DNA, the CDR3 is TGTGCCTGGAGCGACCAGGGATCAGTGTTT. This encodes CAWSDQGSVF.

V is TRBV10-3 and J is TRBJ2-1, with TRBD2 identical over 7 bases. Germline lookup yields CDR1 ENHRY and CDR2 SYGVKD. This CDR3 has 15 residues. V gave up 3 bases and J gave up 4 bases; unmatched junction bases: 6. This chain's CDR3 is CAISDLGREYNEQFF. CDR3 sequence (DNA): TGTGCCATCAGTGATCTTGGGCGGGAGTACAATGAGCAGTTCTTC.

This CDR3 reads CASSPSFQPQHF. CDR3 bases: TGTGCCAGCAGTCCCTCGTTTCAGCCCCAGCATTTT. V gene TRBV6-6 combines with J gene TRBJ1-5; D is ambiguous. The CDR3 runs to 12 residues. V dropped 5 bases and J dropped 6 bases, with 8 bases sitting between them. Germline CDR1 MNHNY, CDR2 SVGAGI (reference sequence).

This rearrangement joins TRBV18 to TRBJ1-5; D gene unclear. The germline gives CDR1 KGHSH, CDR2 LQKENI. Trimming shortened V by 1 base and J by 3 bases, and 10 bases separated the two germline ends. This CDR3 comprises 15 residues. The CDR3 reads CASSPRSDSNQPQHF. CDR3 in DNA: TGTGCCAGCTCACCACGCTCGGACTCCAATCAGCCCCAGCATTTT.

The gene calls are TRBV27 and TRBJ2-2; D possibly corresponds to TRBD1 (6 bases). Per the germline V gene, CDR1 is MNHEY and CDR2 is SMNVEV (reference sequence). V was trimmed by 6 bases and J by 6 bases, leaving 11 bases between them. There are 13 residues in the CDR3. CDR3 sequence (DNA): TGTGCCAGCAGAAGAGGGGGAGCCGGGGAGCTGTTTTTT. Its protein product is CASRRGGAGELFF.